This record concerns one TCR beta chain sequence. Its cognate antigen is unknown. The data were obtained in a study of shared clonotypes between healthy human individuals. Whole-study results and caveats: Larger richness was generally estimated for naive than memory subsets. In a few donors, roughly 5.2% of naive CD4 clonotypes appeared in common.

Here immunoSEQ multiplex PCR was the method, and the copy in TCRdb shows in-frame clones only, minus some. Altogether 1.6 million or so clones are present, roughly 97% being singletons, with the ten largest covering approximately 1.1%. This CDR3 region has 15 residues. CDR1 is GTSNPN, CDR2 SVGIG, per germline (reference sequence). Trimming removed 2 bases from V and 2 bases from J, with 13 bases in between. Specimen: naive CD4+ T cells sorted from blood. The subset here: CD45RA+ positively selected. The chain employs TRBV30 and TRBJ2-1, with a tentative D call TRBD2 (6 bases). The receptor comes from a man aged 30-40 years in good health. The CDR3 DNA reads as TGTGCCTGGAGTCCGGGACTTCGAGCCTACAATGAGCAGTTCTTC. It codes for CAWSPGLRAYNEQFF.